A selection of T cell receptor beta chains follows, all from one sample in a study of cytomegalovirus exposure and HLA in healthy donors. Assay used: immunoSEQ multiplex PCR; TCRdb lists only in-frame clones, some missing. With roughly 100,000 clones in the sample, the ten largest clones hold more than 0.5%. The sequencing input was PBMCs. These receptors were taken from a man aged 45-65 years in good health and CMV-seronegative. CDR3s include the opening cysteine and the closing phenylalanine or tryptophan. D genes are given only for firm matches.

j_gene,len,d_gene,v_gene,CDR3aa,CDR3nt
TRBJ2-7,14,NA,TRBV19,CASSIGTPTYEQYF,TGTGCCAGTAGTATAGGAACCCCTACCTACGAGCAGTACTTC
TRBJ1-1,12,NA,TRBV14,CASSQQYTEAFF,TGTGCCAGCAGTCAACAGTACACTGAAGCTTTCTTT
TRBJ1-3,18,NA,TRBV15,CATSRDLPRGNSGNTIYF,TGTGCCACCAGCAGAGACCTACCACGAGGGAACTCTGGAAACACCATATATTTT
TRBJ2-1,15,NA,TRBV5-1,CASSLASPTDNEQFF,TGCGCCAGCAGCTTGGCTAGCCCTACCGACAATGAGCAGTTCTTC
TRBJ2-7,15,TRBD1,TRBV6-5,CASSRRRGTAYEQYF,TGTGCCAGCAGTCGCCGAAGGGGGACAGCCTACGAGCAGTACTTC
TRBJ2-4,14,NA,TRBV30,CARTPTGFSDIQYF,TGTGCCCGGACTCCCACAGGGTTTTCGGACATTCAGTACTTC
TRBJ2-4,12,NA,TRBV5-4,CASAASENIQYF,TGTGCCAGCGCAGCGTCGGAAAACATTCAGTACTTC
TRBJ1-1,14,NA,TRBV5-1,CASSQQGGETEAFF,TGCGCCAGCAGCCAACAAGGGGGAGAGACTGAAGCTTTCTTT
TRBJ2-6,18,NA,TRBV19,CASAPTGLYLSGANVLTF,TGTGCCAGCGCGCCCACAGGGCTGTACTTGTCTGGGGCCAACGTCCTGACTTTC
TRBJ2-1,16,TRBD2,TRBV9,CASSPTGGTDDNEQFF,TGTGCCAGCAGCCCCACCGGGGGGACTGATGACAATGAGCAGTTCTTC
TRBJ2-3,14,TRBD2,TRBV28,CASSAGPGGDTQYF,TGTGCCAGCAGTGCCGGACCGGGGGGAGATACGCAGTATTTT
TRBJ2-1,16,NA,TRBV27,CASSFQRVLSDNEQFF,TGTGCCAGCAGTTTCCAGCGGGTGTTGTCAGACAATGAGCAGTTCTTC
TRBJ2-7,15,NA,TRBV19,CASSSGGVGTYEQYF,TGTGCCAGTAGTTCTGGCGGGGTGGGGACGTACGAGCAGTACTTC
TRBJ1-1,15,NA,TRBV14,CASSQRHGLNTEAFF,TGTGCCAGCAGCCAAAGACACGGTTTGAACACTGAAGCTTTCTTT
TRBJ2-7,15,TRBD1,TRBV5-6,CASSWGTGGWYEQYF,TGTGCCAGCAGCTGGGGGACAGGGGGCTGGTACGAGCAGTACTTC
TRBJ2-7,14,NA,TRBV14,CASSQLREPDEQYF,TGTGCCAGCAGCCAACTTCGGGAACCGGACGAGCAGTACTTC
TRBJ2-1,16,NA,TRBV18,CASSPIFRVREDEQFF,TGTGCCAGCTCACCAATTTTCCGGGTTCGGGAAGATGAGCAGTTCTTC
TRBJ1-2,12,NA,TRBV7-9,CASSLMQYGYTF,TGTGCCAGCAGCCTTATGCAGTATGGCTACACCTTC
TRBJ2-1,13,NA,TRBV5-1,CASSLGSSREQFF,TGCGCCAGCAGCTTGGGCTCCTCGAGGGAGCAGTTCTTC
TRBJ2-1,17,NA,TRBV11-1,CASSSRSRPSLGNEQFF,TGTGCCAGCAGCTCCCGTAGCCGGCCCTCTCTAGGCAATGAGCAGTTCTTC
TRBJ1-1,14,NA,TRBV7-9,CASSSRTPSREAFF,TGTGCCAGCAGCTCCCGGACACCGTCTAGAGAAGCTTTCTTT
TRBJ1-3,15,TRBD1,TRBV5-1,CASSSATGSGNTIYF,TGCGCCAGCAGCTCGGCGACAGGGTCCGGAAACACCATATATTTT
TRBJ2-7,14,NA,TRBV5-1,CASSERVGSYEQYF,TGCGCCAGCAGCGAGCGGGTTGGCTCCTACGAGCAGTACTTC
TRBJ1-1,13,NA,TRBV19,CASRGAGNTEAFF,TGTGCCAGTAGAGGGGCAGGGAACACTGAAGCTTTCTTT
TRBJ1-4,14,NA,TRBV9,CASSVAGANEKLFF,TGTGCCAGCAGCGTAGCGGGAGCTAATGAAAAACTGTTTTTT
TRBJ2-5,16,TRBD2,TRBV4-1,CASSPVGTTGSETQYF,TGCGCCAGCAGCCCGGTGGGGACTACGGGTTCGGAGACCCAGTACTTC
TRBJ2-7,16,TRBD2,TRBV18,CASSRVPGGSSYEQYF,TGTGCCAGCTCACGCGTACCGGGGGGTTCCTCCTACGAGCAGTACTTC
TRBJ2-2,15,TRBD2,TRBV15,CATSRLAGGTGELFF,TGTGCCACCAGCAGACTAGCGGGGGGGACCGGGGAGCTGTTTTTT
TRBJ2-4,15,NA,TRBV7-2,CASSLGGPTKNIQYF,TGTGCCAGCAGCTTAGGAGGCCCCACCAAAAACATTCAGTACTTC
TRBJ1-2,13,TRBD1,TRBV5-1,CASSFRTGEGYTF,TGCGCCAGCAGCTTTAGGACAGGGGAAGGCTACACCTTC
TRBJ1-1,13,TRBD1,TRBV2,CASTEQGATEAFF,TGTGCCAGCACCGAACAGGGGGCCACTGAAGCTTTCTTT
TRBJ2-1,16,TRBD2,TRBV11-3,CASSLEAAGGANEQFF,TGTGCCAGCAGCTTAGAGGCAGCGGGAGGCGCCAATGAGCAGTTCTTC
TRBJ2-1,15,NA,TRBV2,CASSTQGLLNNEQFF,TGTGCCAGCAGCACGCAGGGCCTCCTAAACAATGAGCAGTTCTTC
TRBJ2-1,11,NA,TRBV20-1,CSARVVNEQFF,TGCAGTGCTAGAGTAGTCAATGAGCAGTTCTTC
TRBJ1-1,15,NA,TRBV19,CASRSLGSLNTEAFF,TGTGCCAGTAGATCTCTGGGCAGCCTTAACACTGAAGCTTTCTTT
TRBJ2-7,14,NA,TRBV2,CASTPPTGIYEQYF,TGTGCCAGCACGCCCCCAACCGGGATCTACGAGCAGTACTTC
TRBJ2-5,12,NA,TRBV5-6,CASSLANGEQYF,TGTGCCAGCAGCTTGGCCAATGGGGAGCAGTACTTC
TRBJ2-1,15,TRBD2,TRBV30,CAWSGLAGDYNEQFF,TGTGCCTGGAGTGGACTAGCGGGAGACTACAATGAGCAGTTCTTC
TRBJ2-1,15,TRBD2,TRBV9,CASNVAGGPYNEQFF,TGTGCCAGCAACGTAGCGGGGGGGCCGTACAATGAGCAGTTCTTC
TRBJ2-2,18,TRBD2,TRBV7-8,CASSYPLTSGGWTGELFF,TGTGCCAGCAGTTATCCCTTGACTAGCGGGGGTTGGACCGGGGAGCTGTTTTTT
TRBJ2-1,16,TRBD2,TRBV7-8,CASSPTRGRPYNEQFF,TGTGCCAGCAGCCCTACCCGCGGGAGACCCTACAATGAGCAGTTCTTC
TRBJ2-3,13,TRBD1,TRBV5-4,CASSGRGPDTQYF,TGTGCCAGCAGCGGCAGGGGGCCAGATACGCAGTATTTT
TRBJ2-7,15,TRBD2,TRBV5-1,CASSPGGGAGYEQYF,TGCGCCAGCAGCCCCGGCGGGGGGGCTGGTTACGAGCAGTACTTC
TRBJ1-2,12,TRBD1,TRBV19,CASSDRGIDYTF,TGTGCCAGTAGCGACAGGGGTATCGACTACACCTTC
TRBJ1-6,12,NA,TRBV11-3,CASSSTELILHF,TGTGCCAGCAGCTCTACTGAGTTAATCCTCCACTTT
TRBJ1-3,11,NA,TRBV2,CASSEAGVIYF,TGTGCCAGCAGTGAGGCGGGGGTCATATATTTT
TRBJ1-2,13,NA,TRBV5-1,CASSTDRNYGYTF,TGCGCCAGCAGCACGGACAGAAACTATGGCTACACCTTC
TRBJ1-2,12,NA,TRBV29-1,CSVEERYYGYTF,TGCAGCGTTGAAGAGCGGTACTATGGCTACACCTTC
TRBJ1-2,12,NA,TRBV28,CASSLRGYGYTF,TGTGCCAGCAGTTTACGGGGGTATGGCTACACCTTC
TRBJ2-2,18,NA,TRBV14,CASSTQLGTWGNTGELFF,TGTGCCAGCAGCACACAACTAGGGACATGGGGGAACACCGGGGAGCTGTTTTTT
TRBJ2-1,16,TRBD2,TRBV7-2,CASSLQSTSGSSEQFF,TGTGCCAGCAGCTTACAATCTACTAGCGGGAGCAGTGAGCAGTTCTTC
TRBJ1-2,15,NA,TRBV5-6,CASSLAGFRESGYTF,TGTGCCAGCAGCTTGGCGGGGTTTCGAGAGTCTGGCTACACCTTC
TRBJ2-1,15,TRBD2,TRBV6-5,CASSYSGRTYNEQFF,TGTGCCAGCAGTTACAGCGGGAGGACCTACAATGAGCAGTTCTTC
TRBJ2-4,15,TRBD2,TRBV11-3,CASSNLGLAENIQYF,TGTGCCAGCAGCAATCTAGGACTAGCGGAAAACATTCAGTACTTC
TRBJ1-1,14,TRBD1,TRBV10-2,CASSLQGANTEAFF,TGCGCCAGCAGTTTACAGGGGGCGAACACTGAAGCTTTCTTT
TRBJ1-5,19,TRBD1,TRBV2,CASSEFRDRVYYSNQPQHF,TGTGCCAGCAGTGAATTTAGAGACAGGGTATACTATAGCAATCAGCCCCAGCATTTT
TRBJ1-3,18,TRBD1,TRBV6-4,CASTLDRAEGYSGNTIYF,TGTGCCAGCACCCTGGACAGGGCCGAGGGCTACTCTGGAAACACCATATATTTT
TRBJ2-2,15,TRBD1,TRBV6-5,CASSYGGQGTGELFF,TGTGCCAGCAGTTATGGGGGACAGGGGACCGGGGAGCTGTTTTTT
TRBJ2-5,13,NA,TRBV29-1,CSVGRAEGETQYF,TGCAGCGTTGGTCGGGCAGAGGGCGAGACCCAGTACTTC